The entry below describes one T cell receptor beta chain. The entry originates in a study of CD8 T cells in Susac syndrome. For the study at large: Intravenous immunoglobulin alone or corticosteroids were being given to patients with Susac syndrome at blood draw, unless they were therapy-naive.

The RNA, about 0.5 to 1 ug, was put through reverse transcription using random hexamers. The amplification used immunoSEQ multiplex PCR on TCR beta CDR3; it spanned 54 Vbeta and 13 Jbeta. Via MiXCR, TCRdb re-called the immunoSEQ multiplex PCR reads, giving one row per CDR3 protein. The sample records around 110,000 distinct CDR3 sequences, about 94% being singletons. This CDR3 contains 13 residues. Germline CDR1 SGHVS, CDR2 FQNEAQ. With 2 bases removed from V and 1 base from J, the gap between germline ends came to 6 bases. The chain has TRBV7-8 and TRBJ2-7; D is undetermined. The TCR comes from a human donor with Susac syndrome. The material sequenced was CD8+ T cells from PBMCs. The CDR3 loop reads CASSLRRSYEQYF. As DNA, the CDR3 is TGTGCCAGCAGCTTACGGCGGTCCTACGAGCAGTACTTC.